This TCR beta chain was profiled in a study of shared clonotypes between healthy human individuals (dated by TCRdb to 2018 to 2021). As for the study more broadly: The cohort comprised a couple of women and a few men aged 18 to 49 years. Per donor, three plates each were used for CD4 naive and CD4 memory, two for CD8 naive, and one for CD8 memory. To estimate repertoire size and how much clonotypes are shared between individuals, the study performed deep sequencing of blood TCR repertoires from roughly five healthy adults. Different laboratories and diverse techniques were used to prepare libraries and sequence TCR repertoires, to increase sequencing depth and limit assay-specific biases. Per donor, leukapheresis produced somewhere between about 0.8 and 9.5 billion PBMCs. What the authors observed across the whole study: The small number of donors limited the genetic and exposure-history diversity represented. Naive subsets generally had larger estimated clonotype richness than memory subsets. When several donors were compared, the shared fraction of clonotypes was about 5% for naive CD4, more than 3% for naive CD8, 2.3% for memory CD4, and less than 0.5% for memory CD8. Incomplete sequencing was indicated by rarefaction of sorted-subset datasets, despite the large sequencing depth. Sampling was restricted to blood, and TCR repertoires in tissues likely differ from the TCR repertoires found in blood. Based on pairwise subsampling, the degree of clonotype sharing among donors was expected to be affected by sequencing depth. Clonotypes shared by all four sorted-subset donors showed higher generation probabilities than non-shared clonotypes.

Using the deep immunoSEQ assay, TCR CDR3 regions were amplified from genomic DNA by multiplex PCR. Extracted genomic DNA from each cell subset was spread evenly across all wells of several immunoSEQ 96-well plates, with each plate serving as a replicate. For sorted subsets, each replicate PCR was loaded with 200 to 250 ng genomic DNA, equivalent to 25,000 to 30,000 T cell genomes. Purified libraries were measured with a Qubit 3.0 fluorometer, size-checked on a Bioanalyzer 2100, and measured again with the KAPA Library Quantification kit. Every immunoSEQ 96-well plate was sequenced on a dedicated single-read 150-cycle Illumina NextSeq 550 flow cell. As for the original processing: Because the immunoSEQ output held only junctional sequences and lacked quality scores, the filtering could not match the filtering applied to full-length reads. To assign V/J genes and CDR3, sequences were annotated using PyIR, a Python wrapper for IgBLAST v1.9, with IMGT germline references. Reads with weak V/J assignments (E-value above 1e-6), missing CDR3, stop codons, out-of-frame junctions, or ambiguous translated residues were removed. A V3J clonotype was defined by an identical inferred V gene, J gene, and CDR3 amino acid sequence. Percentage overlap between repertoires was calculated by dividing the number of shared unique clonotypes by the size of the smaller repertoire. RTK rarefaction, the Chao1 estimator, and Recon v2.1 estimates of unobserved clonotypes were used to assess repertoire richness. For all TCRbeta clonotypes obtained by the gDNA method from several donors, generation probabilities were computed with OLGA. Entries here come from immuneACCESS through TCRdb and include only in-frame sequences with V and J called. Some clones fail to appear in such tables; in the studies checked, an unresolved V gene covers under half of the shortfall, and the cause of the remainder is unknown. V and J calls and clone size follow that table, whereas D and trimming were derived from the DNA. Present in this sample are approximately 250,000 clones, over 60% of which were seen just once. The ten largest account for approximately 10% of the sample.

Note on this clone: Its antigen target is currently unknown. It has no much larger one-base neighbor in the sample; base qualities were not kept.

Donors were healthy HIV-negative adults with no recently reported acute infections or vaccinations. All donors were Caucasian adults living in Nashville, Tennessee, USA. CD4+ T cells were enriched through magnetic negative selection, after which naive cells were positively selected on CD45RA and the remaining negative fraction served as the memory subset. Blood was obtained by leukapheresis, after which PBMCs were separated by Ficoll-Histopaque density gradient centrifugation and cryopreserved in liquid nitrogen vapor phase. Purity and quantity of every magnetically sorted T cell population were checked by analytical flow cytometry. Genomic DNA was isolated from each sorted fraction and quantified by UV absorbance on a Nanodrop 2000c. This TCR derives from a man aged 25 to 45 in good health. Sequenced: memory CD4+ T cells sorted from blood. According to the study, the label for this sample's cell subset or site signals: CD45RA-negative fraction.

The encoded CDR3 is CASSQGGGETQYF. The sequenced DNA is TGTGCCAGCAGCCAAGGGGGAGGAGAGACCCAGTACTTC. The sequence joins TRBV14 to TRBJ2-5; TRBD2 is perhaps the D gene, given 6 matching bases. From cysteine to phenylalanine, the CDR3 is 13 amino acids long. Only the CDR3 portion is preserved as DNA: 39 bases, with reading frame beginning at the first base. Via the germline V gene, CDR1 is SGHDN and CDR2 FVKESK. V gives up 1 base and J gives up 4 bases, and the segment between their germline ends measures 7 bases.